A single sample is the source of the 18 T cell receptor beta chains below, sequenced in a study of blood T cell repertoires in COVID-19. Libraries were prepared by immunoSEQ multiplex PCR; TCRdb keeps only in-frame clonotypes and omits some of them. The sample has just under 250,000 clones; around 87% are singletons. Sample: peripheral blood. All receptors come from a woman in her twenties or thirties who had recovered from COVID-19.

The CDR3 protein is CASSEARGIKDEQFF. The CDR3 DNA follows: TGTGCCAGCAGTGAAGCTCGAGGAATAAAGGATGAGCAGTTCTTC. The rearrangement links TRBV6-1 to TRBJ2-1; D unclear. Trimming stripped 0 bases from V and 8 bases from J, with 14 bases between. CDR3 length: 15 residues. Germline-derived CDR1 and CDR2 are MNHNS and SASEGT.

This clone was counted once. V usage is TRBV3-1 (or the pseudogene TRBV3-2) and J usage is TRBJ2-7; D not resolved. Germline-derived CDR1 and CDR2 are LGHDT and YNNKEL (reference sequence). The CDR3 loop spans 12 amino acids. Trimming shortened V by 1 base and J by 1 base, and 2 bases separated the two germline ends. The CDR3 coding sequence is TGTGCCAGCAGCCAAGTATCCTACGAGCAGTACTTC. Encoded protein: CASSQVSYEQYF.

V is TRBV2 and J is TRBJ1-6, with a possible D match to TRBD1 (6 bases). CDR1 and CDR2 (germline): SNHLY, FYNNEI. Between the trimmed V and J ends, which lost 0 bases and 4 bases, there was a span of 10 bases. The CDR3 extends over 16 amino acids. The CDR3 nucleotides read TGTGCCAGCAGTGAAGCCACGGACAGATATAATTCACCCCTCCACTTT. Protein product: CASSEATDRYNSPLHF. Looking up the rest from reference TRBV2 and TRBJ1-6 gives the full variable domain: EPEVTQTPSHQVTQMGQEVILRCVPISNHLYFYWYRQILGQKVEFLVSFYNNEISEKSEIFDDQFSVERPDGSNFTLKIRSTKLEDSAMYFCASSEATDRYNSPLHFGNGTRLTVT.

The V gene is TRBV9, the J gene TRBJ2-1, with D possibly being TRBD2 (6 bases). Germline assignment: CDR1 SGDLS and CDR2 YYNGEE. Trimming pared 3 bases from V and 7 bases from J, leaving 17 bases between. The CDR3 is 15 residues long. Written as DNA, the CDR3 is TGTGCCAGCAGCGCGGACGGGGGTTTTGGTAATGAGCAGTTCTTC. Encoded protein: CASSADGGFGNEQFF.

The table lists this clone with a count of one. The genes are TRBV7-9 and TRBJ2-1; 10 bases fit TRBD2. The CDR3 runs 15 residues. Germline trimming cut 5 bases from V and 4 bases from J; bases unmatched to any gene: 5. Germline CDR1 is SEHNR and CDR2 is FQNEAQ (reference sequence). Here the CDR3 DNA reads TGTGCCAGCAGCCCAAGCGGGGGGGCATACAATGAGCAGTTCTTC. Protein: CASSPSGGAYNEQFF.

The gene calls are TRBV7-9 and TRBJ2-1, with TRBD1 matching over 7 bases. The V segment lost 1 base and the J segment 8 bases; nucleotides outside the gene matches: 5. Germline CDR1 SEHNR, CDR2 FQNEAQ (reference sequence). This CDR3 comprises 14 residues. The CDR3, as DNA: TGTGCCAGCAGCTTAGAGTACAGGGGTTATGAGCAGTTCTTC. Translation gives CASSLEYRGYEQFF.

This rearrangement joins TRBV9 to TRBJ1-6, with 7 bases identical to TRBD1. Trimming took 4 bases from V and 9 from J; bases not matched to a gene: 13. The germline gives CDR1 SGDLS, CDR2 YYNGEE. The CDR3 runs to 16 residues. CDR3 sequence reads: CASSRGTAEGGSPLHF. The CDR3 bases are TGTGCCAGCAGCCGCGGGACAGCGGAGGGAGGTTCACCCCTCCACTTT.

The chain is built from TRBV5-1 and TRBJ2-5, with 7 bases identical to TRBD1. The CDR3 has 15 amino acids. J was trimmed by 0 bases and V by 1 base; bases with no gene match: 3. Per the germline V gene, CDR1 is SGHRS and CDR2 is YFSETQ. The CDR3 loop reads CASSLTRGNQETQYF. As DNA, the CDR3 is TGCGCCAGCAGCTTGACCAGGGGGAACCAAGAGACCCAGTACTTC.

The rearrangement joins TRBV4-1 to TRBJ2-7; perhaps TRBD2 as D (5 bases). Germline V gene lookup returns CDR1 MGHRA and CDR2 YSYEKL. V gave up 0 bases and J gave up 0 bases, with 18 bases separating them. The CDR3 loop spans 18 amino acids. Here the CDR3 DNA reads TGCGCCAGCAGCCAAGAACCCCTTAGGAGGCAAAGCTCCTACGAGCAGTACTTC. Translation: CASSQEPLRRQSSYEQYF.

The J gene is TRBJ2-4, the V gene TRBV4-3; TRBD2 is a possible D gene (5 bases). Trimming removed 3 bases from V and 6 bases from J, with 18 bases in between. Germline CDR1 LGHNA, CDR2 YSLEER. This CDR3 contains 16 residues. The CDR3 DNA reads TGCGCCAGCAGCCACTCACACAACAGTGGGAGAAACATTCAGTACTTC. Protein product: CASSHSHNSGRNIQYF.

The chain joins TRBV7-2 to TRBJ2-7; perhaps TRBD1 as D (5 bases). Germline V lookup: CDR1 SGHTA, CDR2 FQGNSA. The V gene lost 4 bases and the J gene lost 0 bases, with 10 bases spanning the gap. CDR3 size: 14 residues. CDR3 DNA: TGTGCCAGCAGCTCTGACAGCTTCTCCTACGAGCAGTACTTC. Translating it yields CASSSDSFSYEQYF.

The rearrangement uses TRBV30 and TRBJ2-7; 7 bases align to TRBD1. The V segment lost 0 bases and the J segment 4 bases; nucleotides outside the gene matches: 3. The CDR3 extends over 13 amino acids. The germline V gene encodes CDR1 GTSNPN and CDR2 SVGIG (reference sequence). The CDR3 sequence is CAWSVSGGYEQYF. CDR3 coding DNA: TGTGCCTGGAGTGTTTCAGGGGGATACGAGCAGTACTTC.

CDR3 sequence: CASSPLAFSTDTQYF. The CDR3, as DNA: TGTGCCAGCAGCCCTTTAGCGTTCAGCACAGATACGCAGTATTTT. The rearrangement links TRBV11-1 to TRBJ2-3; D may be TRBD2 (5 bases). With 5 bases removed from V and 0 bases from J, the gap between germline ends came to 12 bases. CDR1 and CDR2 from the germline V gene are SGHAT and FQDESV (reference sequence). CDR3 length: 15 residues.

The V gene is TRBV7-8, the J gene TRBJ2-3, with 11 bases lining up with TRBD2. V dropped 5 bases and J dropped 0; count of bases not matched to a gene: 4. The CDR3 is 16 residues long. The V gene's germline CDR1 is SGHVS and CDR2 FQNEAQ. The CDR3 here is CASSQSSGGSTDTQYF. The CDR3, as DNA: TGTGCCAGCAGCCAATCTAGCGGGGGGAGCACAGATACGCAGTATTTT.

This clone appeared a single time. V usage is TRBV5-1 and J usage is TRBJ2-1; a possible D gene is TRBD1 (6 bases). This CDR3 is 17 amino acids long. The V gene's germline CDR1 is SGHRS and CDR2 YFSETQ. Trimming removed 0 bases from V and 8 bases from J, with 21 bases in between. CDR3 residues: CASSLEGTGWGVDEQFF. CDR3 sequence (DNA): TGCGCCAGCAGCTTGGAAGGCACAGGGTGGGGAGTTGATGAGCAGTTCTTC.

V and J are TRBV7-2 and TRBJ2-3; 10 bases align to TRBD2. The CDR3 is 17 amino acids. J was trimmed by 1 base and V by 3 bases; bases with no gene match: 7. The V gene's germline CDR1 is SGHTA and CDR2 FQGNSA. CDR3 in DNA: TGTGCCAGCAGCTTCAGCGGGGGGGCTCTCGGCACAGATACGCAGTATTTT. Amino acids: CASSFSGGALGTDTQYF.

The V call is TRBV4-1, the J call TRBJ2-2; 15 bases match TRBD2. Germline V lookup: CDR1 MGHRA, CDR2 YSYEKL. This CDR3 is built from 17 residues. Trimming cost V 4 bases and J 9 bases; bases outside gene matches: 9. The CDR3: CASSPWTSGGESRELFF. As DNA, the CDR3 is TGCGCCAGCAGCCCCTGGACTAGCGGGGGGGAAAGTCGGGAGCTGTTTTTT.

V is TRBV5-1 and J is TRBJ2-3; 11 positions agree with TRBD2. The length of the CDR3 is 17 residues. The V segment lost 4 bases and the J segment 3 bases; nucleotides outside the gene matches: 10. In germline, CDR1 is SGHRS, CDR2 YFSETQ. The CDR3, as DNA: TGCGCCAGCAGCCCCCGAGGTAGCGGGGGGGCGACAGATACGCAGTATTTT. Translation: CASSPRGSGGATDTQYF.